This TCR beta chain was retrieved from a study of control samples from healthy donors and cancer patients. Repertoires were generated with immunoSEQ multiplex PCR, while TCRdb's copy carries only in-frame clones and drops some. Here the sample spans about 170,000 clones, 91% being singletons. The V and J ends lost 5 bases and 2 bases, in that order; junction bases with no gene match: 5. CDR1 is MNHEY and CDR2 is SVGAGI in the germline V gene. This CDR3 spans 14 amino acids. Sequencing was done on a sample of blood. The TCR originated in a woman between 25 and 40 years old in good health. J is TRBJ1-2 and V is TRBV6-5; 7 bases agree with TRBD1. The CDR3 loop reads CASSQTGPNYGYTF. Written as DNA, the CDR3 is TGTGCCAGCAGTCAGACAGGGCCCAACTATGGCTACACCTTC.